Below are 20 T cell receptor beta chains sequenced from a single sample in a study of T cells in Graves' hyperthyroidism and ophthalmopathy. Researchers amplified the TCR beta CDR3 regions from RNA transcripts. First-round RT-PCR of the TCR CDR3 relied on the HTBI primer set. Each CDR3 protein gets one entry after TCRdb re-called the multiplex PCR reads with MiXCR. Among more than 300,000 distinct CDR3 sequences listed, about 15% were seen once. The sequencing sample was made of blood. The receptors here all came from a woman aged 25-40 years with Graves' hyperthyroidism that later progressed to Graves' ophthalmopathy.

At least ten counts were recorded for this clonotype. The chain has TRBV11-2 and TRBJ2-7, with D possibly matching TRBD2 (6 bases). The CDR3 runs to 13 residues. V dropped 5 bases and J dropped 3 bases, with 11 bases sitting between them. The germline V gene encodes CDR1 SGHAT and CDR2 FQNNGV. CDR3 coding DNA: TGTGCCAGCAGCGCGGGACTGGACTACGAGCAGTACTTC. It is translated as CASSAGLDYEQYF.

This clonotype was recorded many times. This rearrangement joins TRBV20-1 to TRBJ2-1; 8 bases are a match to TRBD2. Per germline, CDR1 DFQATT and CDR2 SNEGSKA (reference sequence). The CDR3 covers 17 residues. V was pared by 0 bases and J by 3 bases, with 10 bases of the junction left unmatched. The CDR3 bases are TGCAGTGCTAGAGATCGGTTTGGGCTAGCGGGCTACAATGAGCAGTTCTTC. This codes for CSARDRFGLAGYNEQFF.

The J gene is TRBJ2-3, the V gene TRBV19; D is undetermined. Trimming took 6 bases from V and 2 from J, leaving 9 bases between them. This CDR3 spans 13 amino acids. Germline lookup yields CDR1 LNHDA and CDR2 SQIVND (reference sequence). Written as DNA, the CDR3 is TGTGCCAGTAGACCGGGCCTCACAGATACGCAGTATTTT. It specifies CASRPGLTDTQYF.

In its sample, this clonotype was seen a few times. The V gene is TRBV15, the J gene TRBJ1-5; D is unclear. In germline, CDR1 is LNHNV, CDR2 YYDKDF (reference sequence). With 1 base removed from V and 6 bases from J, the gap between germline ends came to 10 bases. The CDR3 totals 14 residues. CDR3 region: CATSRVGPGQPQHF. Written as DNA, the CDR3 is TGTGCCACCAGCAGAGTGGGTCCGGGTCAGCCCCAGCATTTT.

This clonotype was seen more than once but under ten times. The rearrangement uses TRBV20-1 and TRBJ2-6; D is unresolved. Looked up from germline, CDR1 is DFQATT and CDR2 is SNEGSKA (reference sequence). V lost 0 bases and J 1 base, leaving 4 bases between the germline ends. The CDR3 has 14 residues. CDR3: CSARDSSGANVLTF. The CDR3 nucleotides are TGCAGTGCTAGAGATAGTTCTGGGGCCAACGTCCTGACTTTC.

This clonotype was found many times. The CDR3 coding sequence is TGTGCCAGCAGGCTGGGGCTACTGCTAAAGATCACCGGGGAGCTGTTTTTT. Translation: CASRLGLLLKITGELFF. The chain recombines TRBV6-1 with TRBJ2-2; a possible D gene is TRBD1 (5 bases). The CDR3 totals 17 residues. The V and J ends lost 6 bases and 4 bases respectively, with 21 bases between them. Germline V gene data show CDR1 as MNHNS and CDR2 as SASEGT.

The chain uses TRBV2 and TRBJ1-6; D gene unclear. Germline values: CDR1 SNHLY, CDR2 FYNNEI. This CDR3 is built from 12 residues. V was cut by 7 bases and J by 7 bases, with 8 bases left in between. The CDR3 nucleotides are TGTGCCAGCACCTCGAACAATTCACCCCTCCACTTT. Translated, it gives CASTSNNSPLHF. Complete variable domain (other parts from reference TRBV2 and TRBJ1-6): EPEVTQTPSHQVTQMGQEVILRCVPISNHLYFYWYRQILGQKVEFLVSFYNNEISEKSEIFDDQFSVERPDGSNFTLKIRSTKLEDSAMYFCASTSNNSPLHFGNGTRLTVT.

The rearrangement joins TRBV27 to TRBJ2-1, with 8 bases identical to TRBD1. Germline assignment: CDR1 MNHEY and CDR2 SMNVEV (reference sequence). The J segment lost 5 bases and the V segment lost 2 bases, leaving 8 bases of the junction unmatched. CDR3 length: 16 residues. This chain's CDR3 is CASSLVVRGRDNEQFF. The CDR3 nucleotides read TGTGCCAGCAGTTTAGTTGTCAGGGGGCGGGACAATGAGCAGTTCTTC.

This clonotype was recorded many times. This chain connects TRBV12-3 or TRBV12-4 to TRBJ2-1, with D uncertain. The CDR3 is made up of 17 amino acids. The germline V and J ends were trimmed by 1 base and 2 bases, with 15 bases remaining between them. CDR3 bases: TGTGCCAGCAGTTTAGGTCGTCTTTCAAAGGCCTACAATGAGCAGTTCTTC. It encodes CASSLGRLSKAYNEQFF.

This clonotype has a count of ten or more. This chain joins TRBV2 and TRBJ1-2; weak D call: TRBD1 (6 bases). The CDR3 consists of 14 residues. Germline V lookup: CDR1 SNHLY, CDR2 FYNNEI. Trimming removed 5 bases from V and 1 base from J, with 11 bases in between. The CDR3 coding sequence is TGTGCCAGCAGTCCCACAGGGATTAACTATGGCTACACCTTC. It is translated as CASSPTGINYGYTF. The full variable domain, with the rest looked up from reference TRBV2 and TRBJ1-2, is EPEVTQTPSHQVTQMGQEVILRCVPISNHLYFYWYRQILGQKVEFLVSFYNNEISEKSEIFDDQFSVERPDGSNFTLKIRSTKLEDSAMYFCASSPTGINYGYTFGSGTRLTVV.

Notes on this clonotype: Compared with germline, one end of the junction differs, possibly owing to a read error. This chain connects TRBV28 to TRBJ2-2; D may be TRBD2 (5 bases). The CDR3 loop spans 14 amino acids. The V gene's germline CDR1 is MDHEN and CDR2 SYDVKM. CDR3 DNA: TGTGCCAGCAGTGAAAAGCTGTGGACCGGGGAGCTGTGTTTT. This sequence encodes CASSEKLWTGELCF.

This clonotype showed up just a few times. The V gene is TRBV5-5, the J gene TRBJ2-1, with TRBD2 identical over 11 bases. The CDR3 consists of 17 residues. The germline V gene encodes CDR1 SGHKS and CDR2 YYEKEE (reference sequence). V trimming: 1 base; J trimming: 10 bases; junction bases outside the gene matches: 13. This chain's CDR3 is CASSLRTSGSSINEQFF. CDR3 coding DNA: TGTGCCAGCAGCTTGAGAACTAGCGGGAGTAGTATAAACGAGCAGTTCTTC.

This chain connects TRBV5-5 to TRBJ1-5; D is undetermined. V dropped 2 bases and J dropped 0 bases, with 6 bases sitting between them. CDR3 length equals 14 residues. The V gene's germline CDR1 is SGHKS and CDR2 YYEKEE (reference sequence). Written as DNA, the CDR3 is TGTGCCAGCAGCTTTGACGATAGCAATCAGCCCCAGCATTTT. This encodes CASSFDDSNQPQHF.

This clonotype was recorded at least ten times. The chain uses TRBV7-9 and TRBJ2-7; TRBD1 matches 9 bases. The germline gives CDR1 SEHNR, CDR2 FQNEAQ (reference sequence). The V segment lost 5 bases and the J segment 0 bases; nucleotides outside the gene matches: 11. The CDR3 sequence is 17 residues long. CDR3 residues: CASSQNLGQGGSYEQYF. The CDR3 DNA reads as TGTGCCAGCAGCCAAAACCTGGGACAGGGTGGCTCCTACGAGCAGTACTTC.

As concerns this clonotype: One end of the junction varies from germline; a read error may be responsible. The chain uses TRBV12-3 or TRBV12-4 and TRBJ2-7, with D possibly matching TRBD2 (6 bases). The CDR3 loop spans 13 amino acids. The CDR3 spells CASRGLPSNEQYF. The CDR3 bases are TGTGCCAGCAGGGGACTTCCCTCCAACGAGCAGTACTTC.

This clonotype was seen repeatedly, ten times or more. This rearrangement joins TRBV28 to TRBJ1-1, with D possibly being TRBD1 (5 bases). Trimming removed 3 bases at V and 4 bases at J, with 18 bases between. The CDR3 consists of 16 residues. CDR1 MDHEN and CDR2 SYDVKM come from the germline V gene. The CDR3 reads CASSLIVRGAVTEAFF. CDR3 nucleotides: TGTGCCAGCAGTTTGATAGTGCGGGGCGCGGTCACTGAAGCTTTCTTT.

This clonotype came up many times. CDR3 region: CASSFGTGPGETQYF. As DNA, the CDR3 is TGTGCCAGCAGTTTCGGGACAGGGCCGGGAGAGACCCAGTACTTC. The chain has TRBV12-3 or TRBV12-4 and TRBJ2-5, with 9 bases identical to TRBD1. The CDR3 loop spans 15 amino acids. V lost 3 bases to trimming and J lost 4 bases; unmatched junction nucleotides: 6.

In this sample, this clonotype turned up many times. This CDR3 is missing its conserved last phenylalanine or tryptophan, likely due to a read error. The V and J genes are TRBV27 and TRBJ1-5; TRBD1 aligns across 8 bases. With V trimmed by 8 bases and J by 2 bases, 11 bases remained unmatched. This CDR3 is 16 amino acids long. Germline V gene lookup returns CDR1 MNHEY and CDR2 SMNVEV (reference sequence). DNA for the CDR3: TGTGCCAGCGCGGGACAGGCCTTTCCAGGCAATCAGCCCCAGCATCTT. This encodes CASAGQAFPGNQPQHL.

In the case of this clonotype: A read error may explain this, as a much larger clone is one base away. The CDR3 end shows no conserved phenylalanine or tryptophan, and so a read error is likely. The V call is TRBV20-1, the J call TRBJ1-2; unclear D gene. The CDR3 loop spans 13 amino acids. Trimming removed 6 bases from V and 5 bases from J, with 16 bases in between. The germline V gene has CDR1 DFQATT and CDR2 SNEGSKA (reference sequence). DNA for the CDR3: TGCAGTGCCAAACGGTATCAGTTTTATGGCTACACCATC. It codes for CSAKRYQFYGYTI.

This clonotype appeared many times. CDR3 sequence: CASSLGGYREDEQFF. The CDR3 nucleotides read TGTGCCAGCAGCTTGGGGGGTTATCGTGAGGATGAGCAGTTCTTC. The chain combines TRBV5-6 with TRBJ2-1, with no clear D. Germline CDR1 and CDR2: SGHDT and YYEEEE. This CDR3 contains 15 residues. The V and J ends lost 0 bases and 8 bases respectively, with 15 bases between them.